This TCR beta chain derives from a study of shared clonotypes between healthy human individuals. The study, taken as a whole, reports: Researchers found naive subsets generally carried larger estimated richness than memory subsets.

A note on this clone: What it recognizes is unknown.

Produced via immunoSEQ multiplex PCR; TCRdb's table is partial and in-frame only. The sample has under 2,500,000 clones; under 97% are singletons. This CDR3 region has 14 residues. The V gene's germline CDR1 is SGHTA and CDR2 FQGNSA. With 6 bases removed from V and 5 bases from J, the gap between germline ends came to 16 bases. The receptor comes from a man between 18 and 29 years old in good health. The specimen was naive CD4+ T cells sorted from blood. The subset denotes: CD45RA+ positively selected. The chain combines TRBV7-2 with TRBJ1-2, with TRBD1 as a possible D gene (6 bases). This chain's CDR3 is CASRVQGEEYGYTF. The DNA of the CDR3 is TGTGCCAGCAGGGTACAGGGCGAGGAATATGGCTACACCTTC.